The T cell receptor (beta chain) under discussion was sequenced for a study of T cell clonality in common variable immunodeficiency. Sequencing used immunoSEQ multiplex PCR; TCRdb keeps in-frame clones, though not all of them. Sampling found tens of thousands of clones, none seen once. This CDR3 region has 15 residues. Germline loops: CDR1 SGHNT, CDR2 YENEEA. Trimming stripped 1 base from V and 2 bases from J, with 12 bases between. Study findings and constraints: Compared with healthy controls, CVID subjects showed increased TCRbeta clonality, mostly in about a third. Repertoire-complication correlations in CVID were limited by patient heterogeneity.

Of note for this clone: Its antigen is currently unknown. The read falls 3 residues short of the CDR3 end, and the missing part is taken from the germline J gene.

This chain links TRBV11-3 with TRBJ2-7; D might be TRBD1 (5 bases). The clonotype comes from a person aged 18-70 years in good health. Material for sequencing was peripheral blood mononuclear cells. CDR3 DNA (partial): TGTGCCAGCAGCTTAGTTTCACGGACAACCTACGAG. Its translation: CASSLVSRTTYE. The CDR3 reads in full as CASSLVSRTTYEQYF.